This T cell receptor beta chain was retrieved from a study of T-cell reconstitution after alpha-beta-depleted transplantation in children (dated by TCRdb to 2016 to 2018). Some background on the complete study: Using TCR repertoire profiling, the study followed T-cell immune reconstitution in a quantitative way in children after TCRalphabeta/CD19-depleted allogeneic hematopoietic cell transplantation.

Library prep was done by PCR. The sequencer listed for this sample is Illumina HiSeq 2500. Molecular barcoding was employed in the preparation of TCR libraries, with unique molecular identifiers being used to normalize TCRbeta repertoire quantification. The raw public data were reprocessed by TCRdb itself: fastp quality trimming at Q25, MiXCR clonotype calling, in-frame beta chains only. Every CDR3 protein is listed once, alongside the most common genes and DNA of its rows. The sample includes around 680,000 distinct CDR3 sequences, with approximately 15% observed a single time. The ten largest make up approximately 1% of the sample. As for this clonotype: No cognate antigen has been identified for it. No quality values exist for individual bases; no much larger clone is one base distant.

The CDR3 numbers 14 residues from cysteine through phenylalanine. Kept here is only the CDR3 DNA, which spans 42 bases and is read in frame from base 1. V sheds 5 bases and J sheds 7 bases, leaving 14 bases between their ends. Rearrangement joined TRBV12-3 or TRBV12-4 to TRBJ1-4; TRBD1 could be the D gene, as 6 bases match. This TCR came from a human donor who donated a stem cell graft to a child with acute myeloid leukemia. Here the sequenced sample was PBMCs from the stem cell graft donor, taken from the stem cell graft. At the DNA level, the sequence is TGTGCCAGCAGTAAGGGGGGAGTCAGTGAAAAACTGTTTTTT. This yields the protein CASSKGGVSEKLFF.